Listed below are T cell receptor beta chains from one sample, sequenced in a study of T-cell memory formation after mild COVID-19. TCRdb processed the 5' RACE reads anew with MiXCR; each CDR3 protein has one entry. The table shows about 150,000 distinct CDR3 sequences, with about 28% occurring only once. Sequencing used PBMCs or a T cell subset sorted from them (not recorded which). These receptors were obtained from an adult woman who had mild COVID-19 (a few samples of this study predate the infection). Cell type and time point are not known. Both conserved end residues are part of each CDR3. The D gene is left open where the match is weak. Size values are once, few and many counts, or a class for expanded clones, and some rows have none.

-,TRBJ2-3,TRBV3-1,-,CASSLSPTGSSTDTQYF,TGTGCCAGCAGCCTGAGCCCTACGGGGTCTAGCACAGATACGCAGTATTTT
-,TRBJ1-1,TRBV25-1,-,CASSEWRDTAEAFF,TGTGCCAGCAGTGAGTGGCGGGACACCGCTGAAGCTTTCTTT
TRBD2,TRBJ2-1,TRBV20-1,many,CSAPSGRAPNEQFF,TGCAGTGCTCCCAGCGGGAGGGCTCCCAATGAGCAGTTCTTC
-,TRBJ2-1,TRBV27,-,CASSPPGPEQFF,TGTGCCAGCAGTCCTCCAGGACCGGAGCAGTTCTTC
-,TRBJ2-7,TRBV5-1,-,CASTSNYEQYF,TGCGCCAGCACATCCAACTACGAGCAGTACTTC
TRBD1,TRBJ2-7,TRBV29-1,few,CSVWDRGKHEQYF,TGCAGCGTTTGGGACAGGGGCAAACACGAGCAGTACTTC
-,TRBJ2-2,TRBV9,-,CASRGFYTGELFF,TGTGCCAGCAGGGGGTTTTACACCGGGGAGCTGTTTTTT
-,TRBJ2-7,TRBV10-3,-,CAISARTTEQYF,TGTGCCATCAGTGCCAGGACTACCGAGCAGTACTTC
TRBD2,TRBJ2-7,TRBV2,-,CASRSGSSYEQYF,TGTGCCAGCAGAAGCGGGAGCTCCTACGAGCAGTACTTC
TRBD2,TRBJ2-5,TRBV12-3/TRBV12-4,-,CASSTPAGVETQYF,TGTGCCAGCAGTACCCCAGCGGGGGTGGAGACCCAGTACTTC
-,TRBJ2-3,TRBV11-3,-,CASSLGAVTDTQYF,TGTGCCAGCAGCTTAGGGGCAGTCACAGATACGCAGTATTTT
TRBD1,TRBJ1-1,TRBV5-1,-,CASSLVQGASEAFF,TGCGCCAGCAGCTTGGTGCAGGGGGCGTCTGAAGCTTTCTTT
-,TRBJ1-2,TRBV7-9,few,CASSAVGQPWGYTF,TGTGCCAGCAGCGCAGTGGGGCAGCCTTGGGGCTACACCTTC
-,TRBJ1-4,TRBV11-2,few,CASSGTRNEKLFF,TGTGCCAGCAGCGGGACGAGGAATGAAAAACTGTTTTTT
-,TRBJ1-2,TRBV6-2/TRBV6-3,-,CASSYGLAGLDYGYTF,TGTGCCAGCAGTTACGGGTTGGCAGGGCTCGACTATGGCTACACCTTC
TRBD2,TRBJ2-5,TRBV18,few,CASQGLAGRETQYF,TGTGCCAGCCAGGGACTAGCGGGAAGAGAGACCCAGTACTTC
-,TRBJ1-2,TRBV6-2/TRBV6-3,many,CASCPSKGGYGYTF,TGTGCCAGCTGCCCATCGAAGGGAGGGTATGGCTACACCTTC
-,TRBJ2-1,TRBV12-3/TRBV12-4,few,CASSSRTTQKEQFF,TGTGCCAGCAGTTCAAGAACGACTCAGAAAGAGCAGTTCTTC
-,TRBJ2-3,TRBV14,few,CASSQTQGGSQYF,TGTGCCAGCAGCCAAACCCAGGGAGGTTCGCAGTATTTT
TRBD2,TRBJ2-7,TRBV7-9,few,CASSFQASGSYEQYF,TGTGCCAGCAGCTTCCAGGCTAGCGGATCCTACGAGCAGTACTTC
-,TRBJ2-3,TRBV11-2,few,CASSPGASSADTQYF,TGTGCCAGCAGTCCAGGGGCGAGTAGTGCAGATACGCAGTATTTT
-,TRBJ2-3,TRBV7-6,-,CASSPFGASASADTQYF,TGTGCCAGCAGCCCTTTTGGAGCTAGCGCTAGCGCAGATACGCAGTATTTT
-,TRBJ1-2,TRBV20-1,-,CSARDRAGTNYGYTF,TGCAGTGCTAGAGATCGGGCAGGTACTAACTATGGCTACACCTTC
TRBD1,TRBJ2-2,TRBV11-3,-,CASSTRTGGPTGELFF,TGTGCCAGCAGCACTCGGACAGGGGGCCCAACCGGGGAGCTGTTTTTT
TRBD1,TRBJ1-2,TRBV18,-,CASSPNGQVYGYTF,TGTGCCAGCTCACCTAACGGACAGGTCTATGGCTACACCTTC
TRBD2,TRBJ2-7,TRBV6-2/TRBV6-3,few,CASSTGTTGEQYF,TGTGCCAGCAGCACCGGGACTACGGGGGAGCAGTACTTC
TRBD2,TRBJ2-1,TRBV12-3/TRBV12-4,few,CASSYPSGGAYNEQFF,TGTGCCAGCAGTTATCCTAGCGGGGGGGCCTACAATGAGCAGTTCTTC
TRBD2,TRBJ2-5,TRBV20-1,-,CSARSTALLAGVRETQYF,TGCAGTGCTAGATCTACCGCCTTACTAGCGGGAGTTCGGGAGACCCAGTACTTC
-,TRBJ1-5,TRBV20-1,-,CSARDSGTPSPYQPQHF,TGCAGTGCTAGAGATTCTGGGACCCCGAGCCCCTATCAGCCCCAGCATTTT
-,TRBJ2-7,TRBV12-3/TRBV12-4,few,CASSSRDNYEQYF,TGTGCCAGCAGTTCTAGAGATAACTACGAGCAGTACTTC
TRBD1,TRBJ2-2,TRBV12-3/TRBV12-4,few,CASRGGQGNTGELFF,TGTGCCAGCAGGGGCGGACAGGGGAACACCGGGGAGCTGTTTTTT
TRBD2,TRBJ2-1,TRBV5-1,few,CASSERTSGSDEQFF,TGCGCCAGCAGCGAGAGGACTAGCGGGAGCGATGAGCAGTTCTTC
TRBD2,TRBJ2-3,TRBV7-6,few,CASSLASGGSTDTQYF,TGTGCCAGCAGCTTAGCTAGCGGGGGCAGCACAGATACGCAGTATTTT
-,TRBJ1-5,TRBV5-1,-,CASSLGRDQPQHF,TGCGCCAGCAGCTTGGGCAGGGATCAGCCCCAGCATTTT
-,TRBJ1-1,TRBV27,-,CASSLTTGRAEAFF,TGTGCCAGCAGTCTCACCACAGGGAGGGCTGAAGCTTTCTTT
-,TRBJ1-3,TRBV7-9,-,CASTSVGGLSGNTIYF,TGTGCCAGCACCTCGGTGGGGGGTCTCTCTGGAAACACCATATATTTT
-,TRBJ2-7,TRBV23-1,few,CASSQSRPVARYEQYF,TGCGCCAGCAGTCAATCGAGACCAGTGGCCCGCTACGAGCAGTACTTC
TRBD1,TRBJ2-2,TRBV14,-,CASSRTGDRGLANTGELFF,TGTGCCAGCAGCCGCACCGGGGACAGGGGGCTCGCGAACACCGGGGAGCTGTTTTTT
-,TRBJ2-7,TRBV20-1,few,CSARDSTSYEQYF,TGCAGTGCTAGGGACAGCACCTCCTACGAGCAGTACTTC
-,TRBJ1-1,TRBV7-2,-,CASGRLGAFF,TGTGCCAGCGGGCGGTTGGGGGCTTTCTTT
-,TRBJ1-1,TRBV4-1,-,CASTGAGEAFF,TGCGCCAGCACGGGGGCTGGTGAAGCTTTCTTT
-,TRBJ2-7,TRBV7-8,-,CASSLARDRSHEQYF,TGTGCCAGCAGCTTAGCGCGGGACCGATCCCACGAGCAGTACTTC
-,TRBJ1-1,TRBV3-1,-,CASSQDSFRTEAFF,TGTGCCAGCAGCCAAGATTCGTTCAGGACTGAAGCTTTCTTT
-,TRBJ2-7,TRBV6-2/TRBV6-3,few,CASSNPAGTLYEQYF,TGTGCCAGCAGTAACCCGGCGGGGACCCTTTACGAGCAGTACTTC